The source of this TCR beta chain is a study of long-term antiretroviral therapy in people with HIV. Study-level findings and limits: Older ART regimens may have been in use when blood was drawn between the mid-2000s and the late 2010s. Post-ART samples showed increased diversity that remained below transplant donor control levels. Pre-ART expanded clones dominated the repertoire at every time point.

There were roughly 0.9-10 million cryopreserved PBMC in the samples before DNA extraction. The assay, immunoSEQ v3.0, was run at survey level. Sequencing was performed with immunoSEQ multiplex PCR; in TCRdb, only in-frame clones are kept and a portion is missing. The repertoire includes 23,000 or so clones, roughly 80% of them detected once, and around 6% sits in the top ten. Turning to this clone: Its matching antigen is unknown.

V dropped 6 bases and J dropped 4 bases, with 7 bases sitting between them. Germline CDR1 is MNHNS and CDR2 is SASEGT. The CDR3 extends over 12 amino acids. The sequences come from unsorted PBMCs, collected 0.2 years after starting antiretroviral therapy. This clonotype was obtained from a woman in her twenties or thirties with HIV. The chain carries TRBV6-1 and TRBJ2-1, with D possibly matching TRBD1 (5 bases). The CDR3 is CASRWTYNEQFF. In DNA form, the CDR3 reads TGTGCCAGCAGATGGACATACAATGAGCAGTTCTTC.